One sample yielded the 25 T cell receptor beta chains listed below, sequenced in a study of shared clonotypes between healthy human individuals. Terminally differentiated effector memory CD45RA+ cells were excluded by CCR7 positive selection of CD45RO-negative cells. Data came from immunoSEQ multiplex PCR; TCRdb stores just in-frame clones and leaves some out. Counted here are 2 million to 2.5 million clones, approximately 94% occurring once; the ten biggest clones make up over 1.5%. Sequencing was carried out using naive CD8+ T cells from PBMCs. The receptors shown here come from a man younger than 30 in good health. Some clones in this sample may be carry-over from other donors' samples.

The genes are TRBV5-4 and TRBJ2-3; either TRBD1 or TRBD2 may fit D (5 bases each). This CDR3 spans 17 amino acids. V was trimmed by 3 bases and J by 2 bases, leaving 19 bases between them. Germline-derived CDR1 and CDR2 are SGHNT and YYREEE (reference sequence). The CDR3 sequence is CASSSSLQEPYTDTQYF. The DNA for the CDR3 is TGTGCCAGCAGCTCTAGCTTACAGGAACCTTACACAGATACGCAGTATTTT. The whole variable domain, remainder taken from reference TRBV5-4 and TRBJ2-3, is ETGVTQSPTHLIKTRGQQVTLRCSSQSGHNTVSWYQQALGQGPQFIFQYYREEENGRGNFPPRFSGLQFPNYSSELNVNALELDDSALYLCASSSSLQEPYTDTQYFGPGTRLTVL.

This CDR3 is CASSGLADFTDTQYF. In nucleotides, the CDR3 is TGCGCCAGCAGTGGACTAGCGGACTTCACAGATACGCAGTATTTT. The chain combines TRBV4-1 with TRBJ2-3; TRBD2 matches 10 bases. The CDR3 consists of 15 residues. Trimming cost V 6 bases and J 2 bases; bases outside gene matches: 5. CDR1 MGHRA and CDR2 YSYEKL come from the germline V gene.

V is TRBV5-1 and J is TRBJ2-7; 9 bases map to TRBD1. There are 13 residues in the CDR3. The germline V gene encodes CDR1 SGHRS and CDR2 YFSETQ. Trimming at V came to 4 bases and at J to 6 bases, leaving 5 bases not matched to a gene. The CDR3 loop reads CASSPGTGSEQYF. The CDR3 bases are TGCGCCAGCAGCCCTGGGACAGGGAGCGAGCAGTACTTC.

This clone was counted once. This chain links TRBV2 with TRBJ1-5, with 8 positions matching TRBD1. CDR1 SNHLY and CDR2 FYNNEI come from the germline V gene. This CDR3 region has 14 residues. The V and J ends lost 5 bases and 3 bases, in that order; junction bases with no gene match: 3. CDR3 sequence: CASSRDRFNQPQHF. The CDR3, as DNA: TGTGCCAGCAGTCGGGACAGGTTCAATCAGCCCCAGCATTTT. Supplemented by reference TRBV2 and TRBJ1-5, the full variable domain reads EPEVTQTPSHQVTQMGQEVILRCVPISNHLYFYWYRQILGQKVEFLVSFYNNEISEKSEIFDDQFSVERPDGSNFTLKIRSTKLEDSAMYFCASSRDRFNQPQHFGDGTRLSIL.

V and J are TRBV2 and TRBJ2-1; either TRBD1 or TRBD2 may fit D (5 bases each). The germline CDR1 and CDR2 sequences are SNHLY and FYNNEI. V was pared by 2 bases and J by 2 bases, with 13 bases between. The CDR3 is made up of 16 amino acids. In DNA form, the CDR3 reads TGTGCCAGCAGTGAACTTGGGGGAGAAACCTACAATGAGCAGTTCTTC. It specifies CASSELGGETYNEQFF.

This chain uses TRBV30 with TRBJ2-3, with 9 nucleotides matching TRBD1. The CDR3 has 17 residues. Germline trimming cut 0 bases from V and 2 bases from J; bases unmatched to any gene: 9. Germline V lookup: CDR1 GTSNPN, CDR2 SVGIG (reference sequence). CDR3 bases: TGTGCCTGGAGTGTACAAGGGACAGGGATCTTCACAGATACGCAGTATTTT. This codes for CAWSVQGTGIFTDTQYF.

V usage is TRBV7-8 and J usage is TRBJ2-1; D might be TRBD2 (6 bases). V shed 2 bases and J shed 7 bases, with 12 bases lying between them. Germline V gene lookup returns CDR1 SGHVS and CDR2 FQNEAQ. The CDR3 covers 14 residues. The CDR3, as DNA: TGTGCCAGCAGCTTACTCCCGGGAGTAAATGAGCAGTTCTTC. The encoded protein is CASSLLPGVNEQFF.

V and J are TRBV5-4 and TRBJ2-7, with a tentative D call TRBD1 (7 bases). V dropped 3 bases and J dropped 4 bases, with 17 bases sitting between them. Germline V CDR1 and CDR2: SGHNT, YYREEE (reference sequence). CDR3 size: 15 residues. The CDR3 coding sequence is TGTGCCAGCAGCTACCCGGGACAGCGGGCATACGAGCAGTACTTC. Translating it yields CASSYPGQRAYEQYF.

The genes are TRBV28 and TRBJ2-1, with a possible D match to TRBD1 (5 bases). V was shortened by 3 bases and J by 8 bases, with 11 bases between the two germline ends. Germline CDR1 reads MDHEN; CDR2 reads SYDVKM. The CDR3 is 13 residues long. This chain's CDR3 is CASSFVQDHEQFF. CDR3 bases: TGTGCCAGCAGTTTTGTACAGGATCATGAGCAGTTCTTC.

The chain links TRBV5-4 to TRBJ2-1; 12 bases are shared with TRBD2. Per germline, CDR1 SGHNT and CDR2 YYREEE (reference sequence). The junction had 5 bases not matched to a gene; V was cut back by 5 bases and J by 8 bases. The CDR3 extends over 14 amino acids. The CDR3 region has the DNA TGTGCCAGCAGGGGGACTAGCGGGCCCTATGAGCAGTTCTTC. Its translation is CASRGTSGPYEQFF.

This clone was counted once. The chain links TRBV5-1 to TRBJ2-3; D is unresolved. Germline assignment: CDR1 SGHRS and CDR2 YFSETQ. Trimming removed 3 bases at V and 0 bases at J, with 14 bases between. This CDR3 has 16 amino acids. The CDR3 reads CASSSAVARSTDTQYF. Written as DNA, the CDR3 is TGCGCCAGCAGCTCGGCGGTTGCTCGTAGCACAGATACGCAGTATTTT.

V is TRBV6-5 and J is TRBJ2-3, with D possibly being TRBD1 (5 bases). The CDR3 is 14 amino acids. Trimming removed 0 bases from V and 4 bases from J, with 8 bases in between. Germline V gene sequence: CDR1 MNHEY, CDR2 SVGAGI. CDR3 DNA sequence: TGTGCCAGCAGTTACTCGATCAGGGCAGATACGCAGTATTTT. Encoded protein: CASSYSIRADTQYF.

This clone was recorded a few times. The same CDR3 also results from other DNA sequences found in this sample. The V gene is TRBV27, the J gene TRBJ1-5; D possibly corresponds to TRBD1 (5 bases). Germline CDR1 and CDR2: MNHEY and SMNVEV (reference sequence). V lost 6 bases to trimming and J lost 0 bases, with 12 bases between them. This CDR3 has 15 amino acids. CDR3 bases: TGTGCCAGCAGACTGGGGACGGATAGCAATCAGCCCCAGCATTTT. Protein sequence: CASRLGTDSNQPQHF.

V gene TRBV9 combines with J gene TRBJ1-2; the match to TRBD1 covers 9 bases. The germline gives CDR1 SGDLS, CDR2 YYNGEE. The CDR3 has 17 residues. V shed 0 bases, J shed 2 bases, and the junction held 8 bases outside the gene matches. The CDR3 nucleotides read TGTGCCAGCAGCGTAGAGGGACAGGGACAGCCGAACTATGGCTACACCTTC. Protein sequence: CASSVEGQGQPNYGYTF.

The chain recombines TRBV14 with TRBJ2-1, with D unclear. Trimming shortened V by 1 base and J by 6 bases, and 10 bases separated the two germline ends. CDR3 length: 14 amino acids. The germline V gene has CDR1 SGHDN and CDR2 FVKESK. The CDR3 DNA follows: TGTGCCAGCAGCCAAGTCGGCAGCCTCAATGAGCAGTTCTTC. The encoded protein is CASSQVGSLNEQFF.

The CDR3 DNA sequence: TGTGCCAGCGCAGCAGACCCTAGATTCTACGAGCAGTACTTC. As protein: CASAADPRFYEQYF. The J gene is TRBJ2-7, the V gene TRBV27; D ambiguous. The CDR3 extends over 14 amino acids. V lost 8 bases, J lost 3 bases, and 17 bases lay in between. Germline V gene data show CDR1 as MNHEY and CDR2 as SMNVEV (reference sequence).

The chain links TRBV2 to TRBJ1-2; TRBD1 aligns across 8 bases. Germline CDR1 is SNHLY and CDR2 is FYNNEI. Unmatched junction bases numbered 8, after V lost 3 bases and J lost 5 bases. The length of the CDR3 is 15 residues. In DNA form, the CDR3 reads TGTGCCAGCAGTGATGCAGGGGGCGGCCCGTATGGCTACACCTTC. Its translation: CASSDAGGGPYGYTF. The variable domain in full, with the rest retrieved from reference TRBV2 and TRBJ1-2, is EPEVTQTPSHQVTQMGQEVILRCVPISNHLYFYWYRQILGQKVEFLVSFYNNEISEKSEIFDDQFSVERPDGSNFTLKIRSTKLEDSAMYFCASSDAGGGPYGYTFGSGTRLTVV.

J is TRBJ1-1 and V is TRBV19, with D perhaps TRBD1 (6 bases). Germline CDR1 and CDR2: LNHDA and SQIVND (reference sequence). The CDR3 consists of 14 residues. V dropped 6 bases and J dropped 1 base, with 12 bases sitting between them. The CDR3 protein is CASRRTASNTEAFF. The CDR3 DNA is TGTGCCAGTAGGCGGACAGCCTCGAACACTGAAGCTTTCTTT. The whole variable domain, remainder taken from reference TRBV19 and TRBJ1-1, is DGGITQSPKYLFRKEGQNVTLSCEQNLNHDAMYWYRQDPGQGLRLIYYSQIVNDFQKGDIAEGYSVSREKKESFPLTVTSAQKNPTAFYLCASRRTASNTEAFFGQGTRLTVV.

V usage is TRBV27 and J usage is TRBJ2-7; 7 positions agree with TRBD1. CDR3 length: 18 amino acids. Per germline, CDR1 MNHEY and CDR2 SMNVEV (reference sequence). The V and J ends lost 3 bases and 0 bases, in that order; junction bases with no gene match: 14. The CDR3 region is CASSFINEGGFSSYEQYF. The CDR3 region has the DNA TGTGCCAGCAGTTTCATTAACGAAGGGGGCTTCAGCTCCTACGAGCAGTACTTC.

The chain links TRBV27 to TRBJ1-5; possibly TRBD1 for D (5 bases). The CDR3 runs 16 residues. The V gene's germline CDR1 is MNHEY and CDR2 SMNVEV (reference sequence). V lost 7 bases to trimming and J lost 0 bases, with 16 bases between them. The CDR3 spells CASNTGDGNSNQPQHF. The CDR3 region has the DNA TGTGCCAGCAACACGGGGGATGGGAATAGCAATCAGCCCCAGCATTTT.

The V gene is TRBV4-2, the J gene TRBJ2-2; 11 bases fit TRBD2. Trimming took 3 bases from V and 4 from J; bases not matched to a gene: 7. CDR1 is LGHNA and CDR2 is YNFKEQ in the germline V gene. This CDR3 is 17 amino acids long. CDR3 in amino acids: CASSQGLAEAVTGELFF. The CDR3 region has the DNA TGTGCCAGCAGCCAGGGACTAGCGGAGGCGGTCACCGGGGAGCTGTTTTTT.

The V gene is TRBV11-1, the J gene TRBJ2-1; tentatively, D is TRBD2 (5 bases). V lost 2 bases to trimming and J lost 0 bases, with 8 bases between them. The CDR3 is 15 residues long. Germline CDR1 SGHAT, CDR2 FQDESV (reference sequence). Here the CDR3 DNA reads TGTGCCAGCAGCTTAACAGCGGCCTCCTACAATGAGCAGTTCTTC. Translated, it gives CASSLTAASYNEQFF. Looking up the rest from reference TRBV11-1 and TRBJ2-1 gives the full variable domain: EAEVAQSPRYKITEKSQAVAFWCDPISGHATLYWYRQILGQGPELLVQFQDESVVDDSQLPKDRFSAERLKGVDSTLKIQPAELGDSAMYLCASSLTAASYNEQFFGPGTRLTVL.

The chain couples TRBV11-2 to TRBJ2-4; 7 bases line up with TRBD1. The CDR3 runs 15 residues. The V segment lost 4 bases and the J segment 3 bases; nucleotides outside the gene matches: 6. From germline, CDR1 is SGHAT and CDR2 FQNNGV. The CDR3, as DNA: TGTGCCAGCAGCTCACGGACAGGCGACAAAAACATTCAGTACTTC. Residues: CASSSRTGDKNIQYF.

This chain links TRBV5-4 with TRBJ1-4, with D maybe TRBD1 (5 bases). This CDR3 is 13 amino acids long. V was pared by 4 bases and J by 5 bases, with 9 bases between. CDR1 is SGHNT, CDR2 YYREEE, per germline (reference sequence). In nucleotides, the CDR3 is TGTGCCAGCAGCGCGGGACCGAATGAAAAACTGTTTTTT. Translated: CASSAGPNEKLFF.

Worth noting for this clone: At the DNA level, this CDR3 is encoded by other sequences in the same sample as well. The chain is built from TRBV5-1 and TRBJ2-7, with a possible D match to TRBD1 (5 bases). Trimming pared 3 bases from V and 3 bases from J, leaving 10 bases between. In germline, CDR1 is SGHRS, CDR2 YFSETQ. The CDR3 has 13 amino acids. The CDR3 DNA sequence: TGCGCCAGCAGCTACGGACAAGGCTACGAGCAGTACTTC. It encodes CASSYGQGYEQYF. Full variable domain (remainder filled in from reference TRBV5-1 and TRBJ2-7): KAGVTQTPRYLIKTRGQQVTLSCSPISGHRSVSWYQQTPGQGLQFLFEYFSETQRNKGNFPGRFSGRQFSNSRSEMNVSTLELGDSALYLCASSYGQGYEQYFGPGTRLTVT.